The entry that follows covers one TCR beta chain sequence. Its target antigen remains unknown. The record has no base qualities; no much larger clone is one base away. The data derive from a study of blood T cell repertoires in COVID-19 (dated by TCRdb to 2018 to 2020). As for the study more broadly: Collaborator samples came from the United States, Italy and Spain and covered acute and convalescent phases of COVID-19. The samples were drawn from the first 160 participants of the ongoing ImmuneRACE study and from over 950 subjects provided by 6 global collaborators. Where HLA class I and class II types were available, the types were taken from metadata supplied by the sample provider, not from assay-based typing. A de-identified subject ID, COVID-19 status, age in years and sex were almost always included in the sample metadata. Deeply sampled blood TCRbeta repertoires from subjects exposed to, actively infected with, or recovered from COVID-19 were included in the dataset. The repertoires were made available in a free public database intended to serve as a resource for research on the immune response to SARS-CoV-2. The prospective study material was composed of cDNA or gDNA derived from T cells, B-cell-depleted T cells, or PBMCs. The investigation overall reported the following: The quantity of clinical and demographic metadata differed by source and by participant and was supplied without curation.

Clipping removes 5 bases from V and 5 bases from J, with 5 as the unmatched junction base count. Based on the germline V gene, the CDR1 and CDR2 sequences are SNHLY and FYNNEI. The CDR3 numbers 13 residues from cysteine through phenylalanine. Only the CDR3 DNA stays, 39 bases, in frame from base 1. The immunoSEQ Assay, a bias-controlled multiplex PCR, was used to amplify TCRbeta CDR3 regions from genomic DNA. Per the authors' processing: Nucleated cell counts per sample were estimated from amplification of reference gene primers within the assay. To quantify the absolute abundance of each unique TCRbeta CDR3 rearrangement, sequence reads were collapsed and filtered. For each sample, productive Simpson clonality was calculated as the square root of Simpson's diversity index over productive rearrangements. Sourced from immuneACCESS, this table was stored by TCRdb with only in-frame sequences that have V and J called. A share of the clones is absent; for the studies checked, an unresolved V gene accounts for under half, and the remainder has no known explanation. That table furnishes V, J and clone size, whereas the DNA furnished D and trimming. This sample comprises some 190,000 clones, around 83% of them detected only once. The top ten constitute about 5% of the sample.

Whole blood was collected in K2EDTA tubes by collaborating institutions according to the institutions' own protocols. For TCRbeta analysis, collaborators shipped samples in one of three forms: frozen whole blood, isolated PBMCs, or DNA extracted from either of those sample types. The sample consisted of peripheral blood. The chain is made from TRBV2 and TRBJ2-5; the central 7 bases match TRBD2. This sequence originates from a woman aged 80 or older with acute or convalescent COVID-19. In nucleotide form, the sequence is TGTGCCAGCAGTTTGAACGGGGGGGAGACCCAGTACTTC. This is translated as CASSLNGGETQYF.